This T cell receptor (beta chain) was retrieved from a study of CD8 T cells in Susac syndrome. cDNA came from about 0.51 to 1 ug RNA primed by random hexamers. TCRdb re-analysed the immunoSEQ multiplex PCR reads in MiXCR, keeping a single row per CDR3 protein. The sample records about 200,000 distinct CDR3 sequences, about 95% being singletons. What was sequenced was CD4+ T cells from PBMCs. The clonotype originates from a human donor in good health.

Written as DNA, the CDR3 is TGTGCCAGCAGCGCCGGGACAGGGACCGAGCAGTACTTC. This encodes CASSAGTGTEQYF. The V gene is TRBV25-1, the J gene TRBJ2-7, with 9 nucleotides matching TRBD1. V dropped 6 bases and J dropped 6; count of bases not matched to a gene: 6. The CDR3 is made up of 13 amino acids. Germline CDR1 MGHDK, CDR2 SYGVNS.